This TCR beta chain was found in a study of cytomegalovirus exposure and HLA in healthy donors. The study's findings and limits: It was likely that a cluster of highly shared sequence variants was a sequencing artifact. V segments that were indistinguishable, TRBV6-2 and TRBV6-3 among them, were omitted from analysis.

Trimming stripped 6 bases from V and 11 bases from J, with 19 bases between. In germline, CDR1 is MDHEN, CDR2 SYDVKM. The CDR3 has 14 amino acids. The PCR was carried out with 60 Vbeta primers and 13 Jbeta primers. Original analysis: Per a later analysis, the number of unique TCR beta chains was approximately 80 million, of which some 9.9 million were shared. Sequenced by immunoSEQ multiplex PCR; TCRdb stores in-frame clones only, minus some. That table gives V, J and clone size, and the DNA gave D and trimming. The sample has hundreds of thousands of clones, 77% seen once. This clone is a singleton in its sample. Its antigen is currently unknown.

The sequence came from a woman aged 55 to 70 in good health and CMV-seropositive. This sequence joins TRBV28 and TRBJ1-4; a possible D gene is TRBD1 (6 bases). The material sequenced was PBMCs. The CDR3 loop is CASSLWDTFGKLFF. The CDR3 region has the DNA TGTGCCAGCAGCCTTTGGGACACTTTCGGGAAACTGTTTTTT. Drawing the rest from reference TRBV28 and TRBJ1-4, the complete variable domain is DVKVTQSSRYLVKRTGEKVFLECVQDMDHENMFWYRQDPGLGLRLIYFSYDVKMKEKGDIPEGYSVSREKKERFSLILESASTNQTSMYLCASSLWDTFGKLFFGSGTQLSVL.